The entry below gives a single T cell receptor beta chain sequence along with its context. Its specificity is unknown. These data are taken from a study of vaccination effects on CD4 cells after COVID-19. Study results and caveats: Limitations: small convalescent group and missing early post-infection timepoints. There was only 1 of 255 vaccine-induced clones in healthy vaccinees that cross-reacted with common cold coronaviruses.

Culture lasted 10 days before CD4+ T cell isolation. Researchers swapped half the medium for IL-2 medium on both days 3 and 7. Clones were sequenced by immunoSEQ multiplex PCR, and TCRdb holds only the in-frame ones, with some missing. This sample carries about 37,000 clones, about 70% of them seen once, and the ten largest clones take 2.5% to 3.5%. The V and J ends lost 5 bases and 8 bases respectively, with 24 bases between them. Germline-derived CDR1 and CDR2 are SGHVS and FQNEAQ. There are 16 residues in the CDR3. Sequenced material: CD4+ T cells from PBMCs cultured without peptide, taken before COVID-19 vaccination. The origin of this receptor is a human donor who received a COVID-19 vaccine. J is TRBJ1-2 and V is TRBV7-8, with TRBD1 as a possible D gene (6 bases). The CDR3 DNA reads TGTGCCAGCAGCCCCGGGACATCCTTCCGTCTTGACGGCTACACCTTC. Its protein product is CASSPGTSFRLDGYTF.